A selection of T cell receptor beta chains follows, all from one sample in a study of shared clonotypes between healthy human individuals. Using immunoSEQ multiplex PCR, the repertoire was profiled, and TCRdb retains in-frame clones only, with some absent. The sample has around 2,000,000 clones; about 93% are singletons. The specimen was naive CD8+ T cells from PBMCs. These receptor sequences come from a man between 18 and 35 years old in good health. Some clones in this sample may be carry-over from other donors' samples. CDR3s include the opening cysteine and the closing phenylalanine or tryptophan. D genes are given only for firm matches. Expanded clones are given a class, and other clones once, few, many or no size at all.

TRBJ1-5 | TRBD1 | few | TRBV28 | TGTGCCTCCCACAGGGGATACTTGAGCAATCAGCCCCAGCATTTT | CASHRGYLSNQPQHF
TRBJ2-1 | - | - | TRBV4-1 | TGCGCCAGCAGCCAAACGGATACCGGTTGGAATGAGCAGTTCTTC | CASSQTDTGWNEQFF
TRBJ1-4 | TRBD1 | - | TRBV5-4 | TGTGCCAGCAGCGAGGGGACAGGGGGCGCCCCAACTAATGAAAAACTGTTTTTT | CASSEGTGGAPTNEKLFF
TRBJ2-2 | TRBD1 | - | TRBV9 | TGTGCCAGCAGCGCCCCCGGGACAGGTAGCACCGGGGAGCTGTTTTTT | CASSAPGTGSTGELFF
TRBJ1-4 | - | - | TRBV25-1 | TGTGCCAGCAGTGGGTTCGATGAAAAACTGTTTTTT | CASSGFDEKLFF
TRBJ2-1 | - | - | TRBV11-2 | TGTGCCAGCAGCCCCGGGACTGGAGCGGAGCAGTTCTTC | CASSPGTGAEQFF
TRBJ2-1 | - | - | TRBV5-4 | TGTGCCAGCAGCTTGACGGGGCCAGGACCCAATGAGCAGTTCTTC | CASSLTGPGPNEQFF
TRBJ2-3 | TRBD1 | - | TRBV27 | TGTGCCACTCGAACAGGGGGTATAACAGATACGCAGTATTTT | CATRTGGITDTQYF
TRBJ1-2 | - | - | TRBV28 | TGTGCCAGCAGTTTAAGGGGCGATGGCTACACCTTC | CASSLRGDGYTF
TRBJ1-3 | - | - | TRBV5-1 | TGCGCCAGCAGCTTGGCACCCGGACAGCGAAACACCATATATTTT | CASSLAPGQRNTIYF
TRBJ1-2 | - | - | TRBV4-3 | TGCGCCAGCAGCCACGCAGGGCACTATGGCTACACCTTC | CASSHAGHYGYTF
TRBJ2-2 | - | few | TRBV9 | TGTGCCAGTGAGGAGGGGGCAGGGCCCACCGGGGAGCTGTTTTTT | CASEEGAGPTGELFF
TRBJ2-7 | - | - | TRBV27 | TGTGCCAGCAGCATACGGGGGTACGAGCAGTACTTC | CASSIRGYEQYF
TRBJ2-3 | - | - | TRBV4-3 | TGCGCCAGCGGCCCTCGGACTTCTAGCACAGATACGCAGTATTTT | CASGPRTSSTDTQYF
TRBJ2-2 | - | - | TRBV5-1 | TGCGCCAGCAGCCACGGGACCCGACTCACCGGGGAGCTGTTTTTT | CASSHGTRLTGELFF
TRBJ2-5 | - | - | TRBV11-2 | TGTGCCAGCAGCAAAATTAACCAGGGGCAGAGACAAGAGACCCAGTACTTC | CASSKINQGQRQETQYF
TRBJ2-1 | TRBD2 | - | TRBV7-8 | TGTGCCAGCAGCTTAGGACTAGCGGGAGCGGGGGAGCCCTACAATGAGCAGTTCTTC | CASSLGLAGAGEPYNEQFF
TRBJ2-2 | - | - | TRBV30 | TGTGCCTGGCATCAGGGGCTGTGGACCGGGGAGCTGTTTTTT | CAWHQGLWTGELFF
TRBJ2-7 | - | - | TRBV6-5 | TGTGCCAGCAGTTGGAGGACAGGGACTAACGAGCAGTACTTC | CASSWRTGTNEQYF
TRBJ1-2 | - | - | TRBV6-1 | TGTGCCAGCAGTGAAAGGTTGGGGATGGAGGGGCATTATGGCTACACCTTC | CASSERLGMEGHYGYTF
TRBJ2-1 | - | - | TRBV11-2 | TGTGCCAGCAGCGTAGACAATGAGCAGTTCTTC | CASSVDNEQFF
TRBJ2-1 | TRBD2 | once | TRBV9 | TGTGCCAGCAGCCCTCGTGGACTAGCCGACAATGAGCAGTTCTTC | CASSPRGLADNEQFF
TRBJ2-1 | - | - | TRBV18 | TGTGCCAGCTCACCACCTGAGGGCGTCGAAATAGAGCAGTTCTTC | CASSPPEGVEIEQFF
TRBJ2-1 | - | - | TRBV11-2 | TGTGCCAGCAGCGACCCCAACGCGGGGGACAAGGAGCAGTTCTTC | CASSDPNAGDKEQFF
TRBJ2-6 | TRBD1 | - | TRBV7-9 | TGTGCCAGCAGCTCAACAGGGGATGGGGCCAACGTCCTGACTTTC | CASSSTGDGANVLTF
TRBJ2-7 | TRBD2 | - | TRBV10-3 | TGTGCCATCAGTGATCTAGCGGGAGGGCCTCTACACGAGCAGTACTTC | CAISDLAGGPLHEQYF
TRBJ2-1 | - | - | TRBV28 | TGTGCCAGCAGTCCCTCCGGGACATGGGAAGACAATGAGCAGTTCTTC | CASSPSGTWEDNEQFF
TRBJ2-7 | - | - | TRBV5-1 | TGCGCCAGTCCCGAGGTGGGTTCCTACGAGCAGTACTTC | CASPEVGSYEQYF
TRBJ1-5 | - | - | TRBV19 | TGTGCCAGTACCACAATCTTCTTGGTGGATCAGCCCCAGCATTTT | CASTTIFLVDQPQHF
TRBJ1-2 | - | - | TRBV12-5 | TGTGCTAGTGGTTTCGGACGTACAAACTATGGCTACACCTTC | CASGFGRTNYGYTF
TRBJ2-7 | - | - | TRBV27 | TGTGCCAGCAGCTTCGGGACTCCTATGAAAGAGCAGTACTTC | CASSFGTPMKEQYF
TRBJ2-1 | - | - | TRBV9 | TGTGCCAGCAGCGAAGCCAATCCTGGGGTTGGGGAGCAGTTCTTC | CASSEANPGVGEQFF
TRBJ2-4 | - | - | TRBV5-6 | TGTGCCAGCAGCTTGGCGCCCGGGTGGGGGGCCAAAAACATTCAGTACTTC | CASSLAPGWGAKNIQYF
TRBJ2-3 | - | - | TRBV9 | TGTGCCAGCAGCCCAGGGGCTAGCGGAACCCGCACAGATACGCAGTATTTT | CASSPGASGTRTDTQYF
TRBJ2-7 | TRBD2 | - | TRBV5-6 | TGTGCCAGCAGCCCCGGGACTAGCATTTACGAGCAGTACTTC | CASSPGTSIYEQYF
TRBJ2-7 | - | - | TRBV28 | TGTGCCAGCAGTTTATCTCACCGGGACGGGGCCTACGAGCAGTACTTC | CASSLSHRDGAYEQYF
TRBJ2-7 | - | - | TRBV5-5 | TGTGCCAGCAGCAAGGGACAGGGAGCTAGCGGGTACGAGCAGTACTTC | CASSKGQGASGYEQYF
TRBJ2-4 | TRBD2 | once | TRBV10-1 | TGCGCCAGCAGTGGTGGACTAGCGGGCGAGGGAGTGCGAAACATTCAGTACTTC | CASSGGLAGEGVRNIQYF
TRBJ2-7 | - | - | TRBV6-1 | TGTGCCAGCAGTGGGCAGGGACGGGACGAGCAGTACTTC | CASSGQGRDEQYF
TRBJ2-7 | TRBD1 | - | TRBV11-2 | TGTGCCAGCAGCTACAACAAGGGACAGCCATACGAGCAGTACTTC | CASSYNKGQPYEQYF
TRBJ2-7 | - | - | TRBV7-9 | TGTGCCAGCAGCTTCGGAGGGGACTACGAGCAGTACTTC | CASSFGGDYEQYF
TRBJ1-4 | - | - | TRBV27 | TGTGCCAGCAGTTTATACCCGGGGGGTGAAAAACTGTTTTTT | CASSLYPGGEKLFF
TRBJ2-7 | - | - | TRBV19 | TGTGCCAGTAGTAGCGGGGTCTACGAGCAGTACTTC | CASSSGVYEQYF
TRBJ2-3 | - | once | TRBV7-9 | TGTGCCAGCAGCTCCCTTCTAGGAAATACGCAGTATTTT | CASSSLLGNTQYF
TRBJ2-1 | - | - | TRBV6-5 | TGTGCCAGCAGTTACTCTCCGGAAGTCTCCTACAATGAGCAGTTCTTC | CASSYSPEVSYNEQFF
TRBJ2-1 | - | once | TRBV27 | TGTGCCAGCAGTTTGGAGTTAGGAGGGGCAGGCGATGAGCAGTTCTTC | CASSLELGGAGDEQFF
TRBJ1-1 | TRBD1 | - | TRBV2 | TGTGCCAGCAGTGAAAGACAGGGGATGAGCACTGAAGCTTTCTTT | CASSERQGMSTEAFF